The T cell receptor beta chain described here comes from a study of low-dose radiotherapy and immunotherapy resistance in tumors (dated by TCRdb to 2022 to 2024). In terms of the full investigation: Cohort 1 received 0.5 Gy per fraction every 2 weeks, with a prescribed total PTV dose of 6.5 Gy. No randomization into treatment groups was done for the people taking part in the trial. For Cohort 2, the dose was 1 Gy per fraction given every two weeks, adding up to 13 Gy in total across 26 weeks. Intravenous cyclophosphamide at 200 mg/m2 was administered every two weeks, one day ahead of each radiation and immunotherapy administration. Starting on cycle 1 day 1, patients took 300 mg of aspirin by mouth once a day for four cycles. Eight patients were included in the translational analysis, namely three from the first dose cohort plus the first five from the second dose cohort. Patients were given nivolumab as a 240 mg flat dose every two weeks and ipilimumab at 1 mg/kg every six weeks, with both drugs delivered intravenously.

The germline V gene encodes CDR1 SNHLY and CDR2 FYNNEI. V is cut back by 7 bases and J by 0 bases, with 1 base in the junction unmatched. The CDR3 runs 13 residues from the cysteine to the phenylalanine. The DNA shown is the 39-base CDR3, in frame from base 1. The time point label, read with the paper, signifies: after trial treatment. The treatment or condition label, as the study defines it: LDRT plus nivolumab, ipilimumab, low-dose cyclophosphamide and aspirin (RACIN trial). The donors took part in RACIN, a single-arm, phase I, dose-escalation trial that combined nivolumab, ipilimumab, aspirin, low-dose cyclophosphamide and low-dose radiotherapy. Patients with advanced, TIL-negative solid tumors were considered eligible. This clonotype was recorded at least ten times. This receptor's antigen is unknown. Base qualities were left out, and no much larger clone turns up one base away. Sequencer: Illumina HiSeq 2500. To make first-strand cDNA, Superscript III was used along with a set of TRAV- and TRBV-specific primers so that both the TCRalpha and TCRbeta chains were covered. TCRs were amplified for 20 to 25 PCR cycles with Phusion, using a constant-region primer paired with the adapter attached to the V primers. Amplification of the isolated mRNA was done with the MessageAmp II aRNA Amplification Kit, which involved a roughly 16-hour in vitro transcription at 37 degrees C. mRNA for TCR sequencing was isolated with the Dynabeads mRNA DIRECT Purification Kit. A second approximately 24-cycle Phusion PCR added indexed Illumina adapters, and products were purified with AMPure XP beads. The study's processing was this. Custom Perl scripts were used to pool TCR sequences that encoded the same protein, to remove out-of-frame sequences, and to calculate the abundance of each clonotype. Any TCR sequence backed by just one read was left out of the analysis. Shannon entropy, Gini index, clonality, richness, and the frequency of TCRs shared between repertoires were included as repertoire metrics. TCRdb took the public reads, trimmed them with fastp at Q25, ran MiXCR for clone calling and kept in-frame beta chains. Each record represents a unique CDR3 protein, reported with the most common genes and DNA among its rows. In this record, the V and J calls reflect TCRdb's handling and not the investigators' own analysis. This sample lists more than 90,000 distinct CDR3 sequences; less than 25% were detected once. Over 4% of the sample comes from the top ten.

Rearrangement joined TRBV2 to TRBJ2-5, and TRBD1 matches 8 of the central bases. The TCR originated in a male donor with prostate cancer. The sequences come from PBMCs, collected after low-dose radiotherapy plus immunotherapy. The CDR3 is CASKQGDQETQYF. The DNA sequence is TGTGCCAGCAAACAGGGGGACCAAGAGACCCAGTACTTC.